The 18 T cell receptor beta chains in this list originate from one sample, sequenced in a study of blood T cell repertoires in COVID-19. TCRdb's copy holds only in-frame clones and misses some; the assay was immunoSEQ multiplex PCR. Altogether under 350,000 clones are present, around nine tenths being singletons, with the ten largest covering under 3%. The sample comprised PBMCs or T cells enriched from blood (not recorded which). These receptor sequences come from a woman aged 18-29 years who had recovered from COVID-19.

This chain links TRBV4-2 with TRBJ1-1, with D perhaps TRBD1 (5 bases). V lost 1 base, J lost 0 bases, and 9 bases lay in between. The germline CDR1 and CDR2 sequences are LGHNA and YNFKEQ. The CDR3 consists of 15 residues. Written as DNA, the CDR3 is TGTGCCAGCAGCCAAGGGGACTTCCTGAACACTGAAGCTTTCTTT. Amino acid sequence: CASSQGDFLNTEAFF.

V usage is TRBV10-3 and J usage is TRBJ2-7; TRBD2 aligns across 13 bases. CDR3 length equals 14 residues. The J segment lost 5 bases and the V segment lost 7 bases, leaving 5 bases of the junction unmatched. In germline, CDR1 is ENHRY, CDR2 SYGVKD. The CDR3 here is CAITPGLAGDEQYF. DNA for the CDR3: TGTGCCATCACCCCAGGACTAGCGGGAGACGAGCAGTACTTC.

This chain uses TRBV30 with TRBJ1-1; D is perhaps TRBD1 (6 bases). The V gene's germline CDR1 is GTSNPN and CDR2 SVGIG (reference sequence). V was trimmed by 0 bases and J by 7 bases, leaving 12 bases between them. This CDR3 contains 13 residues. CDR3 in amino acids: CAWSVQGGGEAFF. The DNA for the CDR3 is TGTGCCTGGAGTGTACAGGGCGGGGGTGAAGCTTTCTTT. The whole variable domain, remainder taken from reference TRBV30 and TRBJ1-1, is SQTIHQWPATLVQPVGSPLSLECTVEGTSNPNLYWYRQAAGRGLQLLFYSVGIGQISSEVPQNLSASRPQDRQFILSSKKLLLSDSGFYLCAWSVQGGGEAFFGQGTRLTVV.

J is TRBJ1-2 and V is TRBV15; 10 positions agree with TRBD1. Germline CDR1 LNHNV, CDR2 YYDKDF (reference sequence). CDR3 length equals 15 residues. Trimming cost V 0 bases and J 8 bases; bases outside gene matches: 6. The CDR3 protein is CATSRDAMGQGGYTF. The CDR3 DNA follows: TGTGCCACCAGCAGAGATGCTATGGGACAGGGGGGCTACACCTTC.

The J gene is TRBJ2-5, the V gene TRBV9; D may be TRBD2 (5 bases). Trimming left V 2 bases short and J 2 bases short, with 13 bases between. The germline CDR1 and CDR2 sequences are SGDLS and YYNGEE. This CDR3 region has 15 residues. The CDR3 region has the DNA TGTGCCAGCAGCGTTGATGGCGGGTGGCAAGAGACCCAGTACTTC. This sequence encodes CASSVDGGWQETQYF. Using reference TRBV9 and TRBJ2-5 for the parts outside the CDR3, the full variable domain is DSGVTQTPKHLITATGQRVTLRCSPRSGDLSVYWYQQSLDQGLQFLIQYYNGEERAKGNILERFSAQQFPDLHSELNLSSLELGDSALYFCASSVDGGWQETQYFGPGTRLLVL.

The chain combines TRBV11-2 with TRBJ1-5; D uncertain. The ends were cut back, 0 bases at V and 0 bases at J, with 9 bases in the middle. The V gene's germline CDR1 is SGHAT and CDR2 FQNNGV. The CDR3 totals 16 residues. The CDR3 bases are TGTGCCAGCAGCTTAGATCAAATCTATAGCAATCAGCCCCAGCATTTT. It codes for CASSLDQIYSNQPQHF.

V gene TRBV28 combines with J gene TRBJ2-1; D might be TRBD1 (6 bases). The CDR3 consists of 15 residues. Trimming took off 7 bases at V and 3 bases at J, with 16 bases between the two ends. CDR1 and CDR2 (germline): MDHEN, SYDVKM. Here the CDR3 reads CASTLGTGNYNEQFF. The CDR3 DNA reads as TGTGCCAGCACCTTAGGTACAGGGAACTACAATGAGCAGTTCTTC.

The chain joins TRBV4-1 to TRBJ2-1, with D unresolved. V lost 1 base to trimming and J lost 7 bases, with 5 bases between them. Germline V gene sequence: CDR1 MGHRA, CDR2 YSYEKL. The CDR3 covers 12 residues. CDR3 nucleotides: TGCGCCAGCAGCCAAGCGGAGAATGAGCAGTTCTTC. Residues: CASSQAENEQFF.

The CDR3 is CASSIPLAGSSYEQYF. CDR3 nucleotides: TGTGCCAGCAGCATCCCCCTAGCGGGTAGCTCCTACGAGCAGTACTTC. The V and J genes are TRBV7-2 and TRBJ2-7; 8 bases match TRBD2. The CDR3 extends over 16 amino acids. Trimming cost V 5 bases and J 0 bases; bases outside gene matches: 9. Looked up from germline, CDR1 is SGHTA and CDR2 is FQGNSA.

This clone was detected only a few times. The rearrangement uses TRBV15 and TRBJ2-1; 9 nucleotides match TRBD1. This CDR3 region has 16 residues. CDR1 LNHNV and CDR2 YYDKDF come from the germline V gene (reference sequence). V lost 2 bases and J lost 6; bases outside the gene matches: 8. The CDR3 region has the DNA TGTGCCACCAGCAGATCCGGGACAGGGCCGTTCAATGAGCAGTTCTTC. The encoded protein is CATSRSGTGPFNEQFF.

The chain couples TRBV11-2 to TRBJ2-1; 13 nucleotides match TRBD2. The ends lost 3 bases at V and 0 bases at J; junction bases unmatched: 2. The CDR3 consists of 17 residues. Per the germline V gene, CDR1 is SGHAT and CDR2 is FQNNGV. CDR3 nucleotide sequence: TGTGCCAGCAGCTTGACTAGCGGGGGGATCTCCTACAATGAGCAGTTCTTC. Its translation is CASSLTSGGISYNEQFF. Combining the CDR3 with reference TRBV11-2 and TRBJ2-1 gives the whole variable domain EAGVAQSPRYKIIEKRQSVAFWCNPISGHATLYWYQQILGQGPKLLIQFQNNGVVDDSQLPKDRFSAERLKGVDSTLKIQPAKLEDSAVYLCASSLTSGGISYNEQFFGPGTRLTVL.

This clone occurred a few times. The rearrangement links TRBV4-2 to TRBJ1-3; 11 nucleotides agree with TRBD1. Germline CDR1 and CDR2: LGHNA and YNFKEQ. J gave up 0 bases and V 3 bases, and 10 bases lay outside the gene matches. This CDR3 is 19 amino acids long. CDR3 nucleotides: TGTGCCAGCAGCCAGGGGACAGGGGGTCCGGTACGCTCTGGAAACACCATATATTTT. Translated, it gives CASSQGTGGPVRSGNTIYF.

The rearrangement uses TRBV3-1 (or the pseudogene TRBV3-2) and TRBJ1-6; a weak D match, TRBD1 (5 bases). The CDR3 spans 13 residues. The V end lost 6 bases, the J end lost 8 bases, and 11 bases lay between the germline ends. Germline loops: CDR1 LGHDT, CDR2 YNNKEL (reference sequence). CDR3 in amino acids: CASRGRDYSPLHF. CDR3 bases: TGTGCCAGCAGAGGCCGGGACTATTCACCCCTCCACTTT.

This clone came up once. The CDR3 protein is CAWSVLENSPLHF. The CDR3 DNA reads TGTGCCTGGAGTGTACTAGAGAATTCACCCCTCCACTTT. This rearrangement joins TRBV30 to TRBJ1-6; D not resolved. CDR1 and CDR2 (germline): GTSNPN, SVGIG (reference sequence). The CDR3 runs 13 residues. The V end lost 0 bases, the J end lost 7 bases, and 7 bases lay between the germline ends.

V is TRBV28 and J is TRBJ1-1, with 11 bases that match TRBD1. The germline V gene encodes CDR1 MDHEN and CDR2 SYDVKM. The CDR3 sequence is 15 residues long. V shed 7 bases and J 5 bases; nucleotides not matched to a gene: 9. The CDR3 here is CASTGQGARGTEAFF. Written as DNA, the CDR3 is TGTGCCAGCACTGGACAGGGGGCTAGGGGGACTGAAGCTTTCTTT.

In DNA, the CDR3 is TGTGCCAGTAGTCCCCGATATACTGACTATGGCTACACCTTC. It translates to CASSPRYTDYGYTF. The chain recombines TRBV19 with TRBJ1-2; D ambiguous. The CDR3 extends over 14 amino acids. V was clipped by 5 bases and J by 3 bases, with 13 bases between them. Germline-derived CDR1 and CDR2 are LNHDA and SQIVND (reference sequence).

With respect to this clone: One junction end does not reproduce the germline sequence, and a read error may be involved. The chain has TRBV5-8 and TRBJ2-1, with D unclear. The CDR3 loop spans 12 amino acids. In germline, CDR1 is SGHTS, CDR2 YDEGEE. In DNA, the CDR3 is TGTGCCAGCAGCTTGGGAGGCCCCCATCGCCTCTTC. Its protein is CASSLGGPHRLF.

This clone came up many times. The chain is built from TRBV30 and TRBJ1-5, with D perhaps matching TRBD1 (5 bases). The CDR3 extends over 13 amino acids. Germline V gene sequence: CDR1 GTSNPN, CDR2 SVGIG (reference sequence). Between the trimmed V and J ends, which lost 1 base and 7 bases, there was a span of 11 bases. The chain's CDR3 is CAWSGPRGQPQHF. CDR3 sequence (DNA): TGTGCCTGGAGTGGACCGCGGGGGCAGCCCCAGCATTTT.